The rows below give T cell receptor beta chains drawn from one sample of a study of shared clonotypes between healthy human individuals. TCRdb's table, derived via immunoSEQ multiplex PCR, lists solely in-frame clones and lacks some. The sample records around 2,000,000 clones, 85% to 95% being singletons. Material for sequencing was naive CD8+ T cells from PBMCs. These receptors were taken from a man younger than 35 in good health. Some clones in this sample may be carry-over from other donors' samples. Both conserved end residues are part of each CDR3. Each record gives: D gene, J gene, V gene, clone size, CDR3 DNA, CDR3 protein. A D gene is named only where the DNA matches it firmly. Clone size is shown for a subset of rows, as once, few, many or a class of expanded clone.

>TRBD2|TRBJ2-5|TRBV7-6|.
TGTGCCAGCAGCCCCTACAGCGGGAGTGGGCAGACCCAGTACTTC
CASSPYSGSGQTQYF
>.|TRBJ2-7|TRBV6-1|.
TGTGCCAGCAGTGACTTGCCCGGCCAGGGCCCCTACGAGCAGTACTTC
CASSDLPGQGPYEQYF
>TRBD1|TRBJ2-7|TRBV29-1|.
TGCAGCGTGACCGGGACAGTGTCCTACGAGCAGTACTTC
CSVTGTVSYEQYF
>.|TRBJ2-7|TRBV7-9|once
TGTGCCAGCAGCCCGAAGGAGGGTGGAAGTGACGAGCAGTACTTC
CASSPKEGGSDEQYF
>TRBD2|TRBJ2-7|TRBV27|.
TGTGCCAGCAGTCTTAGCGGGAGATTCTCCTACGAGCAGTACTTC
CASSLSGRFSYEQYF
>.|TRBJ2-1|TRBV7-9|.
TGTGCCAGCAGCTCCCATAGTGAGCAGTTCTTC
CASSSHSEQFF
>.|TRBJ1-2|TRBV29-1|.
TGCAGCGTTGTATCGGGAAAATTGGACGGCTACACCTTC
CSVVSGKLDGYTF
>.|TRBJ2-1|TRBV4-3|.
TGCGCCAGCAGCCAAGCCTCTCCAGGTTCCTACAATGAGCAGTTCTTC
CASSQASPGSYNEQFF
>TRBD1|TRBJ2-7|TRBV7-9|once
TGTGCCAGCAGCTTTTTGAGAGGACAGGAGCGGAACGAGCAGTACTTC
CASSFLRGQERNEQYF
>.|TRBJ1-2|TRBV28|few
TGTGCCAGCAGTTTAGCACGGATGCGAGGAGGCTACACCTTC
CASSLARMRGGYTF
>.|TRBJ2-2|TRBV19|.
TGTGCCAGTGGCCCGGCCAGGGGGGCCACCGGGGAGCTGTTTTTT
CASGPARGATGELFF
>.|TRBJ1-2|TRBV5-4|.
TGTGCCAGCAGCCTTTGGGGGGAAGGAGCCCGGGAGGGCTATGGCTACACCTTC
CASSLWGEGAREGYGYTF
>TRBD1|TRBJ1-2|TRBV29-1|.
TGCAGCGTTGAATTAGACGGGACAGGGAACGAGGGTGGCTACACCTTC
CSVELDGTGNEGGYTF
>TRBD2|TRBJ2-1|TRBV7-9|once
TGTGCCAGCAGGGGGGACTACGCATCTTACAATGAGCAGTTCTTC
CASRGDYASYNEQFF
>TRBD1|TRBJ1-2|TRBV5-4|.
TGTGCCAGCAGCTTAGGACAGGGAGGAGGCTATGGCTACACCTTC
CASSLGQGGGYGYTF
>TRBD2|TRBJ2-7|TRBV4-3|.
TGCGCCAGCAGCCAAGGGACTAGCCCAACCTCCTACGAGCAGTACTTC
CASSQGTSPTSYEQYF
>TRBD1|TRBJ1-1|TRBV9|.
TGTGCCAGCAGCGCCGACAGGGATGTAGAAGCTTTCTTT
CASSADRDVEAFF
>TRBD2|TRBJ2-3|TRBV29-1|.
TGCAGCGCCGGGACTAACGGAGTGAGTGGGGGAACAGATACGCAGTATTTT
CSAGTNGVSGGTDTQYF
>TRBD2|TRBJ2-1|TRBV9|.
TGTGCCAGCAGCCCATGGACTAGCGGGAGGGTGGGCAATGAGCAGTTCTTC
CASSPWTSGRVGNEQFF
>TRBD1|TRBJ1-2|TRBV11-2|.
TGTGCCACTCCGGGGACGACAGGGGAAGGCTACACCTTC
CATPGTTGEGYTF
>.|TRBJ1-1|TRBV21-1|few
TGTGCCAGCAGCAAAGGAGACCTAGAAGCTTTCTTT
CASSKGDLEAFF
>.|TRBJ2-1|TRBV7-9|.
TGTGCCAGCAGCTTACTCCAGGGGTCCTACAATGAGCAGTTCTTC
CASSLLQGSYNEQFF
>.|TRBJ1-1|TRBV15|once
TGTGCCACCAGCAGAGATCGGGCGGGGCCTGCAACTCCTGAAGCTTTCTTT
CATSRDRAGPATPEAFF
>.|TRBJ2-7|TRBV6-5|.
TGTGCCAGCTCCGTAGGGCAGGGGCTCTACGAGCAGTACTTC
CASSVGQGLYEQYF
>TRBD2|TRBJ2-1|TRBV28|.
TGTGCCAGCAGTACCCGGACTAGCTCCTACAATGAGCAGTTCTTC
CASSTRTSSYNEQFF
>.|TRBJ2-7|TRBV6-6|.
TGTGCCAGCAGTTACAGCGGACCTTCCTACGAGCAGTACTTC
CASSYSGPSYEQYF
>.|TRBJ2-5|TRBV7-8|.
TGTGCCAGCAGCCCCCTGGGCGACCCGTACCAAGAGACCCAGTACTTC
CASSPLGDPYQETQYF
>TRBD1|TRBJ2-1|TRBV2|once
TGTGCCAGCATCCTGCCGGGACAGGGGGTGAATGAGCAGTTCTTC
CASILPGQGVNEQFF
>TRBD2|TRBJ2-3|TRBV5-1|.
TGCGCCAGCAGCTTGGCTAAGACTAGCGGCACAGATACGCAGTATTTT
CASSLAKTSGTDTQYF
>.|TRBJ1-4|TRBV19|.
TGTGCCACCTCACACCGGCCAGGGTCTCTGTTTTTT
CATSHRPGSLFF
>.|TRBJ1-1|TRBV19|.
TGTGCCAGTAGTATAGGGGGAGGAGTCATGAACACTGAAGCTTTCTTT
CASSIGGGVMNTEAFF
>.|TRBJ2-7|TRBV27|.
TGTGCCAGCAGTCCCGGGACATTGGGCCTCCGGTACGAGCAGTACTTC
CASSPGTLGLRYEQYF
>TRBD1|TRBJ2-7|TRBV9|.
TGTGCCAGCAGCAAGGACAGGGAATACGAGCAGTACTTC
CASSKDREYEQYF
>TRBD2|TRBJ2-2|TRBV7-7|.
TGTGCCAGCAGCGACCAGCGGGAGGAGGTCGGCGGGGAGCTGTTTTTT
CASSDQREEVGGELFF
>TRBD1|TRBJ2-7|TRBV19|.
TGTGCCACGGGACAGGGTGAGGCCTACGAGCAGTACTTC
CATGQGEAYEQYF
>TRBD1|TRBJ2-2|TRBV19|.
TGTGCCAGTAGTATAACAGGGGGGAACACCGGGGAGCTGTTTTTT
CASSITGGNTGELFF
>.|TRBJ2-2|TRBV7-2|once
TGTGCCAGCAGCTTAGGGACCTACACCGGGGAGCTGTTTTTT
CASSLGTYTGELFF
>TRBD1|TRBJ1-5|TRBV27|.
TGTGCCAGCAGTTCCGGAAGACAGGGAGGTCAGCCCCAGCATTTT
CASSSGRQGGQPQHF
>.|TRBJ1-1|TRBV6-5|.
TGTGCCAGCAGTTTCGTGGAGAACACTGAAGCTTTCTTT
CASSFVENTEAFF
>TRBD2|TRBJ2-7|TRBV4-3|.
TGCGCCAGCAGCCAGTGGACTAGCGGTCCGTCAGCCTACGAGCAGTACTTC
CASSQWTSGPSAYEQYF
>TRBD2|TRBJ2-7|TRBV7-2|.
TGTGCCAGCAGCCAAAGCGGACTAGCGGCCTACGAGCAGTACTTC
CASSQSGLAAYEQYF
>.|TRBJ2-7|TRBV6-6|once
TGTGCCAGCAGTTTGCTCGGGCAGGGGGGGGCCTACGAGCAGTACTTC
CASSLLGQGGAYEQYF
>TRBD1|TRBJ1-5|TRBV19|.
TGTGCCAGTAGTTTGAGACAGGGCCACAATCAGCCCCAGCATTTT
CASSLRQGHNQPQHF
>TRBD2|TRBJ2-3|TRBV27|.
TGTGCCAGCAGTTTATTGCCCGGGTGGGGCGGGAGGACTCGCACAGATACGCAGTATTTT
CASSLLPGWGGRTRTDTQYF
>.|TRBJ2-7|TRBV27|.
TGTGCCAGCAGTTTATCGCCTCCCTCTAGCGCCTTACCCTACGAGCAGTACTTC
CASSLSPPSSALPYEQYF
>.|TRBJ1-1|TRBV9|.
TGTGCCAGCTCCTACGTGGACGGGAACACTGAAGCTTTCTTT
CASSYVDGNTEAFF
>TRBD2|TRBJ2-1|TRBV4-1|.
TGCGCCAGCAGCCAAGATTTCCCGGGAGGGCCTTACAATGAGCAGTTCTTC
CASSQDFPGGPYNEQFF
>.|TRBJ2-2|TRBV7-9|.
TGTGCCAGCAGCCCCATCACCGGGGAGCTGTTTTTT
CASSPITGELFF
>.|TRBJ1-2|TRBV4-3|.
TGCGCCAGCAGCCAAGGCTATGGCTACACCTTC
CASSQGYGYTF
>TRBD1|TRBJ1-1|TRBV19|.
TGTGCCAGTCGGATCATGACAGGGGGGAACACTGAAGCTTTCTTT
CASRIMTGGNTEAFF